Below are 24 T cell receptor beta chains sequenced from a single sample in a study of metastatic and nonmetastatic thyroid tumors. Before thyroid surgery, none of the patients had received any treatment. TCRdb re-clonotyped the PCR reads through MiXCR. Here the sample spans 15,000 to 18,000 clones, 3.5% to 4.5% being singletons. The specimen sequenced was tumor tissue. The receptors stem from a female donor with papillary thyroid cancer or a benign thyroid nodule (not recorded which). Some clones in this sample may be carry-over from other donors' samples.

This clone occurred a few times. The chain has TRBV7-2 and TRBJ2-7, with a tentative D call TRBD1 (6 bases). This CDR3 has 13 residues. Deletions cut 1 base from V and 7 bases from J, with 11 bases between. The V gene's germline CDR1 is SGHTA and CDR2 FQGNSA. CDR3 in DNA: TGTGCCAGCAGCTTAGGGCTCAGGGGAGAGCAGTACTTC. Protein sequence: CASSLGLRGEQYF.

In this sample, this clone turned up a few times. V usage is TRBV27 and J usage is TRBJ1-1, with 7 bases matching TRBD1. Per germline, CDR1 MNHEY and CDR2 SMNVEV (reference sequence). This CDR3 comprises 15 residues. V lost 5 bases, J lost 4 bases, and 10 bases stayed unmatched. In DNA, the CDR3 is TGTGCCAGCAGTCCCCACAGGGGATTTGGCACTGAAGCTTTCTTT. Translation gives CASSPHRGFGTEAFF.

V and J are TRBV28 and TRBJ1-6; D perhaps matches TRBD1 (5 bases). The V and J ends lost 4 bases and 3 bases respectively, with 10 bases between them. Per germline, CDR1 MDHEN and CDR2 SYDVKM. CDR3 length: 15 residues. CDR3 bases: TGTGCCAGCAGTTCCCTGGGACGCTATAATTCACCCCTCCACTTT. Protein product: CASSSLGRYNSPLHF.

This clone came up a few times. V is TRBV6-1 and J is TRBJ1-6; D unclear. From germline, CDR1 is MNHNS and CDR2 SASEGT. There are 16 residues in the CDR3. The V end was cut by 3 bases, the J end by 13 bases, with 22 bases between. Here the CDR3 DNA reads TGTGCCAGCAGTGAGGGCACAGTGGGCGCGTTTTCCCCCCTCCACTTT. As protein: CASSEGTVGAFSPLHF.

This clone was counted only a few times. This chain uses TRBV30 with TRBJ2-3; D uncertain. The CDR3 length is 13 residues. Germline V gene sequence: CDR1 GTSNPN, CDR2 SVGIG (reference sequence). V gave up 4 bases and J gave up 5 bases, with 13 bases separating them. The CDR3 DNA sequence: TGTGCCTGGACGGGCTGGGTTGGAGATACGCAGTATTTT. This encodes CAWTGWVGDTQYF.

V and J are TRBV28 and TRBJ1-5; unclear D gene. Germline V gene sequence: CDR1 MDHEN, CDR2 SYDVKM. This CDR3 is built from 15 residues. Between the trimmed V and J ends, which lost 3 bases and 3 bases, there was a span of 12 bases. The DNA for the CDR3 is TGTGCCAGCAGTTTCGCACTTGGGCACAATCAGCCCCAGCATTTT. Residues: CASSFALGHNQPQHF.

The CDR3: CASSPQYTGELFF. CDR3 nucleotide sequence: TGTGCCAGCAGTCCCCAGTACACCGGGGAGCTGTTTTTT. This rearrangement joins TRBV25-1 to TRBJ2-2; unclear D gene. This CDR3 is built from 13 residues. Per germline, CDR1 MGHDK and CDR2 SYGVNS. The germline V and J ends were trimmed by 5 bases and 3 bases, with 7 bases remaining between them.

This sequence joins TRBV5-1 and TRBJ1-3; 8 bases line up with TRBD1. The trim removed 3 bases at V and 8 bases at J, leaving 7 bases unmatched. Looked up from germline, CDR1 is SGHRS and CDR2 is YFSETQ. The CDR3 is 14 amino acids. CDR3 amino acids: CASSSRQGLDTIYF. CDR3 nucleotide sequence: TGCGCCAGCAGCTCCAGACAGGGGTTGGACACCATATATTTT.

In its sample, this clone is medium-sized. The V and J genes are TRBV27 and TRBJ2-7; 10 nucleotides agree with TRBD2. Trimming took 2 bases from V and 4 from J; bases not matched to a gene: 11. Germline V CDR1 and CDR2: MNHEY, SMNVEV (reference sequence). CDR3 length: 17 residues. The CDR3 sequence: CASSLSGQREGRYEQYF. As DNA, the CDR3 is TGTGCCAGCAGTTTAAGTGGCCAGCGGGAGGGCCGATACGAGCAGTACTTC.

Concerning this clone: Given the absence of the conserved phenylalanine or tryptophan at the CDR3 end, a read error is likely. The CDR3 here is CASIPGPGRLAGGGVDTQYL. CDR3 bases: TGTGCCAGCATCCCAGGCCCGGGGCGTCTAGCGGGAGGGGGAGTAGATACGCAGTATTTG. This chain links TRBV6-2 or TRBV6-3 with TRBJ2-3; 12 nucleotides line up with TRBD2. Losses at the gene ends were 7 bases for V and 5 bases for J; bases not matched to a gene: 22. Germline V gives CDR1 MNHEY, CDR2 SVGEGT. CDR3 length: 20 amino acids.

The chain joins TRBV2 to TRBJ1-6; unclear D gene. Germline V gene lookup returns CDR1 SNHLY and CDR2 FYNNEI. The length of the CDR3 is 14 residues. Trimming pared 6 bases from V and 9 bases from J, leaving 15 bases between. In DNA, the CDR3 is TGTGCCAGCAGGGCCGGGAGCATTCGTTCACCCCTCCACTTT. Its protein is CASRAGSIRSPLHF.

The CDR3 DNA sequence: TGTGCCAGCAGTGAACCCTACGACAGGACCTCTGGGGCCAACGTCCTGACTTTC. Protein product: CASSEPYDRTSGANVLTF. V is TRBV25-1 and J is TRBJ2-6; D possibly corresponds to TRBD1 (6 bases). CDR3 length: 18 residues. In germline, CDR1 is MGHDK, CDR2 SYGVNS. V dropped 2 bases and J dropped 0 bases, with 14 bases sitting between them.

This clone came up a few times. The chain links TRBV6-1 to TRBJ2-7, with 10 nucleotides matching TRBD2. With 7 bases clipped from V and 0 bases from J, the junction kept 6 bases outside the gene matches. This CDR3 has 15 residues. CDR1 MNHNS and CDR2 SASEGT come from the germline V gene. The CDR3 nucleotides are TGTGCCAGCACCCTAGCGGGAGATGGCTCCTACGAGCAGTACTTC. Protein: CASTLAGDGSYEQYF.

The rearrangement uses TRBV5-1 and TRBJ1-2; maybe TRBD1 (6 bases). CDR3 length equals 13 residues. Deletions cut 3 bases from V and 5 bases from J, with 11 bases between. Germline lookup yields CDR1 SGHRS and CDR2 YFSETQ. The CDR3 loop reads CASSWDKIYGYTF. The CDR3 DNA reads TGCGCCAGCAGCTGGGACAAGATTTATGGCTACACCTTC.

The chain uses TRBV27 and TRBJ2-1; 7 bases line up with TRBD1. CDR1 is MNHEY and CDR2 is SMNVEV in the germline V gene (reference sequence). The CDR3 spans 15 residues. With 4 bases clipped from V and 2 bases from J, the junction kept 5 bases outside the gene matches. The chain's CDR3 is CASSSGTVAYNEQFF. Here the CDR3 DNA reads TGTGCCAGCAGTTCCGGGACAGTCGCCTACAATGAGCAGTTCTTC.

This rearrangement joins TRBV12-3 or TRBV12-4 to TRBJ2-7; D is uncertain. Trimming took 2 bases from V and 6 from J, leaving 8 bases between them. The CDR3 has 12 amino acids. The CDR3 DNA sequence: TGTGCCAGCAGTTTACCCTCGGGCGAGCAGTACTTC. Amino acids: CASSLPSGEQYF.

This chain connects TRBV30 to TRBJ2-1; TRBD2 matches at 13 bases. Germline trimming cut 8 bases from V and 7 bases from J; bases unmatched to any gene: 5. Germline CDR1 is GTSNPN and CDR2 is SVGIG (reference sequence). The CDR3 totals 13 residues. Written as DNA, the CDR3 is TGTGCCGCAGAGACTAGCGGGAGGAATGAGCAGTTCTTC. Amino acid sequence: CAAETSGRNEQFF. Complete variable domain (other parts from reference TRBV30 and TRBJ2-1): SQTIHQWPATLVQPVGSPLSLECTVEGTSNPNLYWYRQAAGRGLQLLFYSVGIGQISSEVPQNLSASRPQDRQFILSSKKLLLSDSGFYLCAAETSGRNEQFFGPGTRLTVL.

CDR3 sequence (DNA): TGTGCCAGCAGTGAAGGGCTAGGGAGGGTGAATACGCAGTATTTT. Its protein is CASSEGLGRVNTQYF. The chain recombines TRBV28 with TRBJ2-3, with 7 bases lining up with TRBD2. Trimming cost V 5 bases and J 7 bases; bases outside gene matches: 12. Germline-derived CDR1 and CDR2 are MDHEN and SYDVKM. This CDR3 is built from 15 residues.

This clone was recorded at least ten times. The V call is TRBV20-1, the J call TRBJ1-6; a possible D gene is TRBD1 (5 bases). This CDR3 comprises 16 residues. Trimming pared 3 bases from V and 5 bases from J, leaving 17 bases between. CDR1 is DFQATT, CDR2 SNEGSKA, per germline (reference sequence). The CDR3 DNA follows: TGCAGTGCTAGTCAACTAGGGGACGGGGATAATTCACCCCTCCACTTT. This codes for CSASQLGDGDNSPLHF.

This clone was recorded a few times. The V call is TRBV19, the J call TRBJ1-3, with no clear D. The CDR3 contains 12 residues. Germline V lookup: CDR1 LNHDA, CDR2 SQIVND (reference sequence). The germline V and J ends were trimmed by 11 bases and 4 bases, with 12 bases remaining between them. The DNA for the CDR3 is TGTGCCCCCCCACCTAAGGGAAACACCATATATTTT. It translates to CAPPPKGNTIYF.

The chain carries TRBV6-2 or TRBV6-3 and TRBJ2-7; 9 positions agree with TRBD2. Germline assignment: CDR1 MNHEY and CDR2 SVGEGT. The CDR3 consists of 14 residues. V lost 7 bases and J lost 6; bases outside the gene matches: 10. CDR3 DNA: TGTGCCAGCAAGTTCCTAGCGGGGCCTGGCGAGCAGTACTTC. Translated, it gives CASKFLAGPGEQYF.

This clone came up a few times. This sequence joins TRBV2 and TRBJ1-1; D not resolved. Germline lookup yields CDR1 SNHLY and CDR2 FYNNEI. The CDR3 has 15 residues. The V end lost 2 bases, the J end lost 2 bases, and 12 bases lay between the germline ends. The DNA for the CDR3 is TGTGCCAGCAGTGAAATGCGAGGAGCCAACACTGAAGCTTTCTTT. Translation gives CASSEMRGANTEAFF.

V gene TRBV11-2 combines with J gene TRBJ2-7, with 10 positions matching TRBD2. Germline trimming cut 5 bases from V and 5 bases from J; bases unmatched to any gene: 15. The CDR3 covers 17 residues. The germline V gene encodes CDR1 SGHAT and CDR2 FQNNGV. This CDR3 reads CASSVGAGGPLLDEQYF. CDR3 DNA sequence: TGTGCCAGCAGCGTAGGAGCGGGAGGGCCCCTTTTGGACGAGCAGTACTTC.

This clone has a handful of counts. The same CDR3 also results from other DNA sequences found in this sample. CDR3 protein: CSAPPLGALPGEQYF. In DNA, the CDR3 is TGCAGCGCCCCCCCTCTCGGTGCCCTTCCGGGCGAGCAGTACTTC. This chain links TRBV20-1 with TRBJ2-7; D gene uncertain. The CDR3 totals 15 residues. Germline CDR1 and CDR2: DFQATT and SNEGSKA (reference sequence).